The next 25 T cell receptor beta chains were all read from a single sample in a study of blood T cell repertoires in COVID-19. Here immunoSEQ multiplex PCR was the method, and the copy in TCRdb shows in-frame clones only, minus some. Counted here are more than 95,000 clones, 81% occurring once; the ten biggest clones make up around two fifths. The sequencing input was peripheral blood. The receptors shown here come from an elderly man with acute or convalescent COVID-19.

The chain uses TRBV10-2 and TRBJ2-7; unclear D gene. V lost 3 bases to trimming and J lost 4 bases, with 10 bases between them. The CDR3 length is 13 residues. Germline CDR1 WSHSY, CDR2 SAAADI. CDR3: CASSDRAPYEQYF. DNA for the CDR3: TGCGCCAGCAGTGACCGAGCCCCTTACGAGCAGTACTTC.

The J gene is TRBJ1-4, the V gene TRBV2, with a possible D match to TRBD1 (6 bases). The CDR3 is 13 residues long. Germline V gene lookup returns CDR1 SNHLY and CDR2 FYNNEI. The germline V and J ends were trimmed by 6 bases and 7 bases, with 12 bases remaining between them. CDR3 sequence reads: CASSTDRPEKLFF. In nucleotides, the CDR3 is TGTGCCAGCAGCACCGACAGGCCTGAAAAACTGTTTTTT.

The chain links TRBV5-1 to TRBJ2-2, with D hard to call. The V gene lost 0 bases and the J gene lost 9 bases, with 15 bases spanning the gap. The CDR3 consists of 15 residues. Germline CDR1 SGHRS, CDR2 YFSETQ. This CDR3 reads CASSLGELYLRELFF. For the CDR3, the DNA is TGCGCCAGCAGCTTGGGAGAGCTCTACTTACGGGAGCTGTTTTTT.

V is TRBV5-1 and J is TRBJ1-1, with 8 nucleotides matching TRBD1. The CDR3 is 14 residues long. Losses at the gene ends were 2 bases for V and 4 bases for J; bases not matched to a gene: 4. Germline loops: CDR1 SGHRS, CDR2 YFSETQ. CDR3 in amino acids: CASSLQGVGTEAFF. DNA of the CDR3: TGCGCCAGCAGCTTACAGGGGGTAGGCACTGAAGCTTTCTTT.

This sequence joins TRBV2 and TRBJ2-3, with D possibly being TRBD1 (6 bases). This CDR3 is 16 amino acids long. The ends were cut back, 2 bases at V and 2 bases at J, with 14 bases in the middle. Germline V CDR1 and CDR2: SNHLY, FYNNEI. In DNA, the CDR3 is TGTGCCAGCAGTGAAAATCCAGGGGTCCCCACAGATACGCAGTATTTT. This translates into CASSENPGVPTDTQYF. Filled out from reference TRBV2 and TRBJ2-3, the complete variable domain reads EPEVTQTPSHQVTQMGQEVILRCVPISNHLYFYWYRQILGQKVEFLVSFYNNEISEKSEIFDDQFSVERPDGSNFTLKIRSTKLEDSAMYFCASSENPGVPTDTQYFGPGTRLTVL.

This sequence joins TRBV6-5 and TRBJ2-7; D unclear. V was shortened by 2 bases and J by 0 bases, with 14 bases between the two germline ends. Germline CDR1 is MNHEY and CDR2 is SVGAGI. The CDR3 totals 16 residues. In nucleotides, the CDR3 is TGTGCCAGCAGTTACGGGCGTTTCAGATCCTCCTACGAGCAGTACTTC. This gives the protein CASSYGRFRSSYEQYF.

V and J are TRBV6-5 and TRBJ1-2, with 10 nucleotides matching TRBD1. The trim removed 2 bases at V and 4 bases at J, leaving 7 bases unmatched. Germline V gene sequence: CDR1 MNHEY, CDR2 SVGAGI. The CDR3 sequence is 16 residues long. CDR3 amino acids: CASSYVRTGGSYGYTF. Here the CDR3 DNA reads TGTGCCAGCAGTTACGTCAGGACAGGGGGGTCCTATGGCTACACCTTC.

The V gene is TRBV11-3, the J gene TRBJ1-1; D is uncertain. The CDR3 covers 13 residues. V lost 5 bases and J 5 bases, leaving 12 bases between the germline ends. CDR1 and CDR2 (germline): SGHNT, YENEEA. CDR3 in DNA: TGTGCCAGCAGCCTCGGGCGGGTTACTGAAGCTTTCTTT. Translated, it gives CASSLGRVTEAFF. The whole variable domain, filled in from reference TRBV11-3 and TRBJ1-1, reads EAGVVQSPRYKIIEKKQPVAFWCNPISGHNTLYWYLQNLGQGPELLIRYENEEAVDDSQLPKDRFSAERLKGVDSTLKIQPAELGDSAVYLCASSLGRVTEAFFGQGTRLTVV.

The chain has TRBV18 and TRBJ1-2, with 9 bases fitting TRBD1. Trimming removed 6 bases from V and 7 bases from J; junction bases left unmatched: 18. CDR1 and CDR2 (germline): KGHSH, LQKENI. The CDR3 has 17 residues. The CDR3, as DNA: TGTGCCAGCTCGCCAACGTGGGACAGGGCCCTAGGGGGTGGCTACACCTTC. Translated, it gives CASSPTWDRALGGGYTF.

The chain couples TRBV5-1 to TRBJ2-1, with TRBD2 matching 14 bases. This CDR3 region has 16 residues. The V gene end was trimmed by 4 bases and the J gene end by 7 bases; junction bases not matched to a gene: 7. CDR1 is SGHRS, CDR2 YFSETQ, per germline. CDR3 nucleotide sequence: TGCGCCAGCAGCGGCGGACTAGCGGGAGGTTATAATGAGCAGTTCTTC. This translates into CASSGGLAGGYNEQFF. The whole variable domain, filled in from reference TRBV5-1 and TRBJ2-1, reads KAGVTQTPRYLIKTRGQQVTLSCSPISGHRSVSWYQQTPGQGLQFLFEYFSETQRNKGNFPGRFSGRQFSNSRSEMNVSTLELGDSALYLCASSGGLAGGYNEQFFGPGTRLTVL.

About this clone itself: Other DNA sequences in the same sample also yield this CDR3. The chain recombines TRBV28 with TRBJ2-7; 9 bases fit TRBD1. The V gene's germline CDR1 is MDHEN and CDR2 SYDVKM. The CDR3 is 14 residues long. J lost 2 bases, V lost 6 bases, and 5 bases had no gene match. CDR3 sequence: CASRGTGRTYEQYF. CDR3 nucleotides: TGTGCCAGCAGAGGGACAGGGCGAACCTACGAGCAGTACTTC.

The chain couples TRBV29-1 to TRBJ2-5; 8 bases fit TRBD1. CDR1 is SQVTM, CDR2 ANQGSEA, per germline. The ends lost 3 bases at V and 6 bases at J; junction bases unmatched: 9. The CDR3 loop spans 14 amino acids. The CDR3 DNA sequence: TGCAGCGTTGATCTCGGACAGGGTCGAAAGACCCAGTACTTC. As protein: CSVDLGQGRKTQYF.

The chain has TRBV28 and TRBJ2-7; 8 nucleotides line up with TRBD1. Germline V gene sequence: CDR1 MDHEN, CDR2 SYDVKM. The V segment lost 7 bases and the J segment 2 bases; nucleotides outside the gene matches: 10. The CDR3 runs to 15 residues. CDR3 sequence: CASTLAGQAAYEQYF. The CDR3 nucleotides are TGTGCCAGCACCTTGGCGGGACAGGCTGCCTACGAGCAGTACTTC.

The CDR3: CASSTGWTINEQFF. CDR3 DNA: TGTGCCAGCAGTACAGGGTGGACGATCAATGAGCAGTTCTTC. The chain couples TRBV27 to TRBJ2-1, with TRBD1 as a possible D gene (6 bases). Trimming cost V 5 bases and J 6 bases, with 14 bases left between them. Germline CDR1 reads MNHEY; CDR2 reads SMNVEV (reference sequence). This CDR3 region has 14 residues.

The rearrangement uses TRBV7-2 and TRBJ1-3, with D unclear. The CDR3 is made up of 16 amino acids. V dropped 3 bases and J dropped 0 bases, with 12 bases sitting between them. Germline values: CDR1 SGHTA, CDR2 FQGNSA. The CDR3 DNA reads TGTGCCAGCAGCTTCCCAGGATTAGGCTCTGGAAACACCATATATTTT. Its protein is CASSFPGLGSGNTIYF.

The chain couples TRBV5-4 to TRBJ1-1; 7 bases match TRBD1. J gave up 5 bases and V 4 bases, and 8 bases lay outside the gene matches. CDR3 length equals 14 residues. Germline V gives CDR1 SGHNT, CDR2 YYREEE (reference sequence). The CDR3 loop is CASSNRGGGTEAFF. CDR3 nucleotides: TGTGCCAGCAGCAACAGGGGTGGGGGAACTGAAGCTTTCTTT.

The CDR3 DNA reads as TGCGCCAGCAGCTTGGAAGGAGGCCCCTACAATGAGCAGTTCTTC. Amino acids: CASSLEGGPYNEQFF. This chain joins TRBV5-1 and TRBJ2-1, with D possibly matching TRBD2 (5 bases). Germline lookup yields CDR1 SGHRS and CDR2 YFSETQ. This CDR3 contains 15 residues. Deletions cut 0 bases from V and 2 bases from J, with 9 bases between.

The V and J genes are TRBV20-1 and TRBJ2-7, with 8 bases that match TRBD1. Trimming took 3 bases from V and 2 from J; bases not matched to a gene: 6. The CDR3 length is 14 residues. Germline-derived CDR1 and CDR2 are DFQATT and SNEGSKA (reference sequence). CDR3 coding DNA: TGCAGTGCTAGTAGGGACAGGACACCCTACGAGCAGTACTTC. The encoded protein is CSASRDRTPYEQYF.

This clone was seen more than once but under ten times. This chain links TRBV11-1 with TRBJ1-2; D is unclear. This CDR3 is 13 amino acids long. Looked up from germline, CDR1 is SGHAT and CDR2 is FQDESV (reference sequence). The V end was cut by 0 bases, the J end by 4 bases, with 6 bases between. The chain's CDR3 is CASSLAGSYGYTF. The CDR3 DNA reads as TGTGCCAGCAGCTTAGCCGGGTCCTATGGCTACACCTTC.

The rearrangement uses TRBV6-5 and TRBJ2-7, with 8 nucleotides matching TRBD1. CDR3 length equals 15 residues. Looked up from germline, CDR1 is MNHEY and CDR2 is SVGAGI. V lost 0 bases and J lost 6; bases outside the gene matches: 7. This CDR3 reads CASSYSATGVGEQYF. The CDR3 DNA sequence: TGTGCCAGCAGTTACTCGGCGACAGGGGTCGGCGAGCAGTACTTC.

The rearrangement links TRBV5-1 to TRBJ2-1; D unclear. The V gene lost 4 bases and the J gene lost 9 bases, with 11 bases spanning the gap. The germline gives CDR1 SGHRS, CDR2 YFSETQ. The CDR3 totals 12 residues. Written as DNA, the CDR3 is TGCGCCAGCAGCCGCGACCCAGGTGAGCAGTTCTTC. This codes for CASSRDPGEQFF. Full variable domain (outside the CDR3, taken from reference TRBV5-1 and TRBJ2-1): KAGVTQTPRYLIKTRGQQVTLSCSPISGHRSVSWYQQTPGQGLQFLFEYFSETQRNKGNFPGRFSGRQFSNSRSEMNVSTLELGDSALYLCASSRDPGEQFFGPGTRLTVL.

The chain links TRBV7-3 to TRBJ2-1; TRBD2 matches at 13 bases. The CDR3 is 16 amino acids. The ends lost 5 bases at V and 5 bases at J; junction bases unmatched: 6. CDR1 SGHTA and CDR2 FQGTGA come from the germline V gene. The CDR3, as DNA: TGTGCCAGCAGCCCGAGGGGGACTAGCGGGGACAATGAGCAGTTCTTC. Protein: CASSPRGTSGDNEQFF.

The V and J genes are TRBV5-1 and TRBJ1-1, with TRBD1 identical over 7 bases. V dropped 0 bases and J dropped 1; count of bases not matched to a gene: 3. Germline CDR1 and CDR2: SGHRS and YFSETQ. This CDR3 spans 15 amino acids. The CDR3 coding sequence is TGCGCCAGCAGCTTGGGTACAGGGGCGAACACTGAAGCTTTCTTT. This encodes CASSLGTGANTEAFF.

Regarding this clone: Mismatch with germline at one junction end may stem from a read error. The DNA for the CDR3 is TGCGCCAGCAGCTTGGGGACTAGCGGGAGTACTAGAAGGAGCTTC. Amino acids: CASSLGTSGSTRRSF. The gene calls are TRBV5-1 and TRBJ2-7, with 13 nucleotides matching TRBD2. Germline assignment: CDR1 SGHRS and CDR2 YFSETQ. CDR3 length: 15 residues.

The rearrangement uses TRBV19 and TRBJ2-7, with 13 bases fitting TRBD2. This CDR3 contains 21 residues. Germline V gene data show CDR1 as LNHDA and CDR2 as SQIVND (reference sequence). With V trimmed by 1 base and J by 2 bases, 17 bases remained unmatched. CDR3 residues: CASSIGVPKGLAGNHTYEQYF. CDR3 DNA: TGTGCCAGTAGTATAGGTGTTCCGAAGGGACTAGCGGGAAACCACACCTACGAGCAGTACTTC.